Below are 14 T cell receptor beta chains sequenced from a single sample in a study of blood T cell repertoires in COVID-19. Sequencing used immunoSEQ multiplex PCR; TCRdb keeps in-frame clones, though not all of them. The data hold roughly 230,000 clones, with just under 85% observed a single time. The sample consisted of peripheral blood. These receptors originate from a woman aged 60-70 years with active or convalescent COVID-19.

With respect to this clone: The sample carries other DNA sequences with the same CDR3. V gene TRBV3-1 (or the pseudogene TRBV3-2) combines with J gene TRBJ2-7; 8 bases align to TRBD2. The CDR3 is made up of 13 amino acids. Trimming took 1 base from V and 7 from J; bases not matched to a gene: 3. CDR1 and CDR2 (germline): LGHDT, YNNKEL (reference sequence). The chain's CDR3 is CASSQGLAGEQYF. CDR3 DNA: TGTGCCAGCAGCCAAGGGTTAGCGGGAGAGCAGTACTTC.

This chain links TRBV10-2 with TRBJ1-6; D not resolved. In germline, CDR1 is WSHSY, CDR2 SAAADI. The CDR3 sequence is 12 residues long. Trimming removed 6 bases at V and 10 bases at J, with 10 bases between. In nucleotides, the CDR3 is TGCGCCAGCAGCTTTACGGGGTCACCCCTCCACTTT. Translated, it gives CASSFTGSPLHF.

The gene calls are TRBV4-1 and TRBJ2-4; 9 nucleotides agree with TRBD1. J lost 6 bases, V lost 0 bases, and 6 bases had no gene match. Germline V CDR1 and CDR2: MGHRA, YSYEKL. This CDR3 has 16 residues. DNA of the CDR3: TGCGCCAGCAGCCAAGAAGACAGGGGGTACGGAAACATTCAGTACTTC. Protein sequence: CASSQEDRGYGNIQYF.

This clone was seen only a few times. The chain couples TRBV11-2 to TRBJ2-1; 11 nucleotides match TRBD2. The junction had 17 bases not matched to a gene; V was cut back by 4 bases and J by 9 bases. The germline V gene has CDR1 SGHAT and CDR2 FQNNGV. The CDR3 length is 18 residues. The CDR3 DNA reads TGTGCCAGCAGCTCCCTCGGAGCCGGACTAGCGGGCTGGGGTGAGCAGTTCTTC. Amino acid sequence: CASSSLGAGLAGWGEQFF.

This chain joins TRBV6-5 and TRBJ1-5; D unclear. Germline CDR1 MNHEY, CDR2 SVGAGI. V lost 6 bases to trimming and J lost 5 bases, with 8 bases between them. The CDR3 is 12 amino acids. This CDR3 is CASRAADQPQHF. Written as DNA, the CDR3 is TGTGCCAGCAGGGCCGCTGATCAGCCCCAGCATTTT.

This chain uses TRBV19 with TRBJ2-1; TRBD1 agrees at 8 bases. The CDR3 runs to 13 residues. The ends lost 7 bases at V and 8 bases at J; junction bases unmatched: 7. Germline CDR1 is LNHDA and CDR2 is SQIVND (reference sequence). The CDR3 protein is CASIPQGADEQFF. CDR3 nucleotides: TGTGCCAGTATCCCTCAGGGGGCGGATGAGCAGTTCTTC.

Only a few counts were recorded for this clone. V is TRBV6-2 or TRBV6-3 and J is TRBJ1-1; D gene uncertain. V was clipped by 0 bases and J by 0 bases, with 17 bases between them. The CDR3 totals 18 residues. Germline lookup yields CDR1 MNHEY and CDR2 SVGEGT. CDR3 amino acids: CASSYSRTAGAMNTEAFF. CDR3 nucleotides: TGTGCCAGCAGTTACTCGAGGACCGCGGGAGCAATGAACACTGAAGCTTTCTTT.

The CDR3 region is CASRRTGSNQPQHF. CDR3 nucleotide sequence: TGTGCCAGCAGGAGGACAGGTAGCAATCAGCCCCAGCATTTT. The chain combines TRBV28 with TRBJ1-5; 7 bases are a match to TRBD1. With 6 bases clipped from V and 0 bases from J, the junction kept 2 bases outside the gene matches. Germline-derived CDR1 and CDR2 are MDHEN and SYDVKM. This CDR3 spans 14 amino acids.

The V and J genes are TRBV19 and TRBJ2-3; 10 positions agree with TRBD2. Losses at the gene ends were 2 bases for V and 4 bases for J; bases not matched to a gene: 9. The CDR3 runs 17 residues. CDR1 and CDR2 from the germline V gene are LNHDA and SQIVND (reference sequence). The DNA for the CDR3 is TGTGCCAGTAGTATAAGGGTAGCGGGGGGCCGGGCAGATACGCAGTATTTT. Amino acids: CASSIRVAGGRADTQYF. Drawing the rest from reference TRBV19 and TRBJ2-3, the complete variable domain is DGGITQSPKYLFRKEGQNVTLSCEQNLNHDAMYWYRQDPGQGLRLIYYSQIVNDFQKGDIAEGYSVSREKKESFPLTVTSAQKNPTAFYLCASSIRVAGGRADTQYFGPGTRLTVL.

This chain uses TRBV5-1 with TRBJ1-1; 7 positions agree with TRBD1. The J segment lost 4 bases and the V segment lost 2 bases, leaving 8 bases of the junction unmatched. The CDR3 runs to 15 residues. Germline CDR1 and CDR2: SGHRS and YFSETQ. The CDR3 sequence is CASSFNRGGGTEAFF. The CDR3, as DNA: TGCGCCAGCAGCTTCAACAGGGGTGGGGGCACTGAAGCTTTCTTT.

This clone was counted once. CDR3 loop: CASSLGTGAYEQYF. The CDR3 region has the DNA TGTGCCAGCAGCTTAGGAACAGGGGCCTACGAGCAGTACTTC. The rearrangement uses TRBV11-3 and TRBJ2-7, with 7 positions matching TRBD1. Trimming at V came to 1 base and at J to 2 bases, leaving 2 bases not matched to a gene. This CDR3 comprises 14 residues. The germline V gene has CDR1 SGHNT and CDR2 YENEEA.

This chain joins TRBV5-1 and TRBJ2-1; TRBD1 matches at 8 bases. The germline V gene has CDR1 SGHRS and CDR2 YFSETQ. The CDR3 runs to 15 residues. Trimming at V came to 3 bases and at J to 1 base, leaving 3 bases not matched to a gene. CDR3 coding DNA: TGCGCCAGCAGCTCCCGGGACAGGTCCTACAATGAGCAGTTCTTC. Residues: CASSSRDRSYNEQFF.

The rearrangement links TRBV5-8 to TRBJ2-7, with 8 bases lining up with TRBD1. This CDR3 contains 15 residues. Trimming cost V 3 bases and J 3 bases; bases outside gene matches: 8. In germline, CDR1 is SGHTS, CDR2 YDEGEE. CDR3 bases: TGTGCCAGCAGCTCAAACAGGGGGATTGACTACGAGCAGTACGTC. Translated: CASSSNRGIDYEQYV.

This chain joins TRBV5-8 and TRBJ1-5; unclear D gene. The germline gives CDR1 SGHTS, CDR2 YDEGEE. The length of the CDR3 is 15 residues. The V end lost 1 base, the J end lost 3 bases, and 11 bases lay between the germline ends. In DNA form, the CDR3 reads TGTGCCAGCAGCTTGTGGCCTAGTGACAATCAGCCCCAGCATTTT. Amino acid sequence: CASSLWPSDNQPQHF. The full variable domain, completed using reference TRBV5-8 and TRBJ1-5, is EAGVTQSPTHLIKTRGQQATLRCSPISGHTSVYWYQQALGLGLQFLLWYDEGEERNRGNFPPRFSGRQFPNYSSELNVNALELEDSALYLCASSLWPSDNQPQHFGDGTRLSIL.